The following is a T cell receptor beta chain sequence with its context. The antigen is not known. The record originates from a study of T cell repertoires in urothelial bladder cancer. Findings and limits, study-wide: Up to roughly 15% of carcinoma infiltrating lymphocytes belonged to one T-cell clone.

Measured with immunoSEQ multiplex PCR; TCRdb has only the in-frame clones, and not every one. The table has some 2,300 clones, around 72% seen once. V trimming: 2 bases; J trimming: 4 bases; junction bases outside the gene matches: 7. This CDR3 is built from 15 residues. Germline V gene data show CDR1 as SGHRS and CDR2 as YFSETQ. The V call is TRBV5-1, the J call TRBJ1-1; TRBD1 aligns across 8 bases. The sample was bladder tissue. The TCR sequence derives from a human donor with a benign inflammatory bladder lesion. The CDR3 region is CASSFETGAATEAFF. CDR3 DNA: TGCGCCAGCAGCTTCGAGACAGGGGCGGCCACTGAAGCTTTCTTT.